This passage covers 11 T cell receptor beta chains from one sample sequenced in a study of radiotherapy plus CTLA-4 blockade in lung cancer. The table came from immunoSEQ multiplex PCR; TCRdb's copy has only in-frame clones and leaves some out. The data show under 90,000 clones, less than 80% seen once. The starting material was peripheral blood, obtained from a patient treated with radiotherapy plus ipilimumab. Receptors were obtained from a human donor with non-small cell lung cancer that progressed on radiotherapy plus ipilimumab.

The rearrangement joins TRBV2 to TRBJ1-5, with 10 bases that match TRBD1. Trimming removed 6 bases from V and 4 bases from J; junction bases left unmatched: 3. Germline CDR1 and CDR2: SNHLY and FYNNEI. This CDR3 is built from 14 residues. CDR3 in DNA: TGTGCCAGCAGCCCGGACAGGGGGAATCAGCCCCAGCATTTT. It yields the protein CASSPDRGNQPQHF.

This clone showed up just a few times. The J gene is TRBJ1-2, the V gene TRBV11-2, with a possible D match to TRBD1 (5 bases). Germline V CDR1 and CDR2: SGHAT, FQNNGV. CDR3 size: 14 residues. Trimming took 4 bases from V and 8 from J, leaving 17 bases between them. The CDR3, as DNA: TGTGCCAGCAGCTCAAAAACACGGGACGGCGGCTACACCTTC. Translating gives CASSSKTRDGGYTF.

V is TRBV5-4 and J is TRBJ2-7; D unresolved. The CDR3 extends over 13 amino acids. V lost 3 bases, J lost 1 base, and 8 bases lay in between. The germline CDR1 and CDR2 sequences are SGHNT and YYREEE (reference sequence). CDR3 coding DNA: TGTGCCAGCAGCTCAGACGGGTCCTACGAGCAGTACTTC. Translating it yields CASSSDGSYEQYF. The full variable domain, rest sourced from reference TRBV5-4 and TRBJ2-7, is ETGVTQSPTHLIKTRGQQVTLRCSSQSGHNTVSWYQQALGQGPQFIFQYYREEENGRGNFPPRFSGLQFPNYSSELNVNALELDDSALYLCASSSDGSYEQYFGPGTRLTVT.

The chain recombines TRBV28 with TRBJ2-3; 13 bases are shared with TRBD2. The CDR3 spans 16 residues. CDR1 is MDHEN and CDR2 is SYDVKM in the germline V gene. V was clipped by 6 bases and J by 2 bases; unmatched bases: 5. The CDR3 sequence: CASRKTSGRYTDTQYF. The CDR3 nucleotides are TGTGCCAGCAGAAAGACTAGCGGGAGGTACACAGATACGCAGTATTTT.

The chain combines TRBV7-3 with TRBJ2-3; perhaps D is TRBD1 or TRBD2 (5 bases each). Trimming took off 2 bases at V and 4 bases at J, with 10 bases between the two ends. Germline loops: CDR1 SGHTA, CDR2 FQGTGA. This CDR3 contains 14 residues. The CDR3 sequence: CASSLHQGADTQYF. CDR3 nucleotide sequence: TGTGCCAGCAGCTTACACCAGGGAGCAGATACGCAGTATTTT. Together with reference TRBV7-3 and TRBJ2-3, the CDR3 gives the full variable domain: GAGVSQTPSNKVTEKGKYVELRCDPISGHTALYWYRQSLGQGPEFLIYFQGTGAADDSGLPNDRFFAVRPEGSVSTLKIQRTERGDSAVYLCASSLHQGADTQYFGPGTRLTVL.

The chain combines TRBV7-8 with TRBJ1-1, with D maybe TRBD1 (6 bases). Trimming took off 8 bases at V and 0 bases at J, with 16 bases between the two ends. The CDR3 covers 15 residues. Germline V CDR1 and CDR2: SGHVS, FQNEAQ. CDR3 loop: CASARGEPMNTEAFF. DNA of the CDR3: TGTGCCAGCGCGAGGGGGGAACCAATGAACACTGAAGCTTTCTTT.

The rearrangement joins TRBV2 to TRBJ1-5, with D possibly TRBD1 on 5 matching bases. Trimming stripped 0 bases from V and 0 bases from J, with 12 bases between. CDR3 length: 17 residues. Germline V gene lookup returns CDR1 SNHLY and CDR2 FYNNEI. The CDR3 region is CASSEATGWDSNQPQHF. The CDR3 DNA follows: TGTGCCAGCAGTGAAGCTACAGGATGGGATAGCAATCAGCCCCAGCATTTT. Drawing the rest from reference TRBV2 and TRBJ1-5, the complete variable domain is EPEVTQTPSHQVTQMGQEVILRCVPISNHLYFYWYRQILGQKVEFLVSFYNNEISEKSEIFDDQFSVERPDGSNFTLKIRSTKLEDSAMYFCASSEATGWDSNQPQHFGDGTRLSIL.

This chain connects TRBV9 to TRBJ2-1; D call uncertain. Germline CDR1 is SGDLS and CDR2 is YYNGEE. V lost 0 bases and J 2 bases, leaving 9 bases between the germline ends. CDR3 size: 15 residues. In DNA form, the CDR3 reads TGTGCCAGCAGCGTAGAACCTGCTGCCTACAATGAGCAGTTCTTC. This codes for CASSVEPAAYNEQFF.

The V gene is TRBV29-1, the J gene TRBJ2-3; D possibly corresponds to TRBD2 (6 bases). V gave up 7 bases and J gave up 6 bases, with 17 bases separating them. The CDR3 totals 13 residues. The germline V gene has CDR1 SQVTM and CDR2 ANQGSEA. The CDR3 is CSADGGRKDTQYF. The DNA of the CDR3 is TGCAGCGCCGACGGGGGTAGGAAGGATACGCAGTATTTT.

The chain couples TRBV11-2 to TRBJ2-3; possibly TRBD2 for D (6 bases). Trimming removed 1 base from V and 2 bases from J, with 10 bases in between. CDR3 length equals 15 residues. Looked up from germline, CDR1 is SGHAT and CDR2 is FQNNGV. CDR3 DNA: TGTGCCAGCAGCTTAGTTGGGACTTTCACAGATACGCAGTATTTT. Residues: CASSLVGTFTDTQYF.

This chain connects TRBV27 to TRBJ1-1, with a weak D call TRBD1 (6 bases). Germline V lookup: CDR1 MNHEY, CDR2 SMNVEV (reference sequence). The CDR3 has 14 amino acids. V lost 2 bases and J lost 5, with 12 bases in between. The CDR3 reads CASSLGGGRTEAFF. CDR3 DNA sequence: TGTGCCAGCAGTTTAGGTGGGGGGCGAACTGAAGCTTTCTTT.